This TCR beta chain stems from a study of regulatory T cells in long-lasting Graves disease. Points from the study as a whole: Persistent disease exhibited a predilection for TRBV28, TRBJ1-2 and TRBJ2-5.

The CDR3 runs to 16 residues. V lost 6 bases to trimming and J lost 1 base, with 18 bases between them. Germline-derived CDR1 and CDR2 are MNHEY and SMNVEV (reference sequence). Sample time point: newly diagnosed GD, antithyroid drugs for less than 3 months. PBMC-extracted RNA yielded the TCR library. To make TCR beta libraries, researchers used iRepertoire HTBI primers and Arm-PCR of CDR3 regions. TCRdb re-derived calls from the multiplex PCR reads in MiXCR, one entry per CDR3 protein. The profile shows 440,000 or so distinct CDR3 sequences, 14% to 15% of them singletons. This clonotype was found many times. Its matching antigen is unknown. These data were likewise used in another study, on T cells in Graves' hyperthyroidism and ophthalmopathy. Turning to that study: The blood repertoire included most of the expanded thyroid clonotypes above 0.001.

The clonotype comes from a young woman with Graves disease. The chain couples TRBV27 to TRBJ1-1; possible D gene TRBD1, 5 bases. The sample consisted of peripheral blood mononuclear cells (PBMCs), taken at new diagnosis, from a patient treated with antithyroid drugs. The CDR3 bases are TGTGCCAGCAGGTCTTACGTCCTCAGGGCGAACACTGAAGCTTTCTTT. Protein product: CASRSYVLRANTEAFF.